This T cell receptor (beta chain) came from a study of T-cell reconstitution after alpha-beta-depleted transplantation in children. TCRbeta library construction was performed incorporating unique molecular identifiers. In TCRdb, the PCR reads were re-called with MiXCR into one record per CDR3 protein. The sample includes some 640,000 distinct CDR3 sequences, roughly 17% of them seen just once. Germline V CDR1 and CDR2: SGHNT, YENEEA. The V segment lost 5 bases and the J segment 3 bases; nucleotides outside the gene matches: 8. The CDR3 has 16 amino acids. This clonotype was seen a few times. The TCR sequence derives from a human donor who donated a stem cell graft to a child with acute myeloid leukemia. The V call is TRBV11-3, the J call TRBJ2-1; 9 nucleotides agree with TRBD1. The sequencing used PBMCs from the stem cell graft donor, collected from the stem cell graft. CDR3 nucleotides: TGTGCCAGCAGCCCCTCGACAGGGGGGAACTACAATGAGCAGTTCTTC. It is translated as CASSPSTGGNYNEQFF.